This T cell receptor (beta chain) originates from a study of blood T cell repertoires in COVID-19. Overall study context: Researchers got acute and convalescent COVID-19 samples from the United States, Italy and Spain. PBMCs, B-cell-depleted T cells, or T cells provided the cDNA or gDNA that made up the material.

Per the germline V gene, CDR1 is KGHSH and CDR2 is LQKENI. The CDR3 totals 18 residues. As for this clone: The junction and the germline gene differ at one end; a read error may be behind it. The sample holds other DNA sequences that translate to the same CDR3.

In the study's own analysis: Estimates of nucleated cell counts were drawn from the amplification of reference gene primers. Using immunoSEQ multiplex PCR, the repertoire was profiled, and TCRdb retains in-frame clones only, with some absent. The V and J calls and clone size come from that table; D and trimming were worked out from the DNA. The sample carries about 190,000 clones, around nine tenths recorded once. This receptor was obtained from a man aged 25-45 years with acute or convalescent COVID-19. The specimen sequenced was peripheral blood. This chain connects TRBV18 to TRBJ2-2; maybe TRBD1 (6 bases). CDR3 residues: CASSRLYRDFFDTGELFF. The CDR3 nucleotides are TGTGCCAGCTCAAGACTGTACAGGGATTTTTTCGACACCGGGGAACTGTTTTTT. Complete variable domain (other parts from reference TRBV18 and TRBJ2-2): NAGVMQNPRHLVRRRGQEARLRCSPMKGHSHVYWYRQLPEEGLKFMVYLQKENIIDESGMPKERFSAEFPKEGPSILRIQQVVRGDSAAYFCASSRLYRDFFDTGELFFGEGSRLTVL.